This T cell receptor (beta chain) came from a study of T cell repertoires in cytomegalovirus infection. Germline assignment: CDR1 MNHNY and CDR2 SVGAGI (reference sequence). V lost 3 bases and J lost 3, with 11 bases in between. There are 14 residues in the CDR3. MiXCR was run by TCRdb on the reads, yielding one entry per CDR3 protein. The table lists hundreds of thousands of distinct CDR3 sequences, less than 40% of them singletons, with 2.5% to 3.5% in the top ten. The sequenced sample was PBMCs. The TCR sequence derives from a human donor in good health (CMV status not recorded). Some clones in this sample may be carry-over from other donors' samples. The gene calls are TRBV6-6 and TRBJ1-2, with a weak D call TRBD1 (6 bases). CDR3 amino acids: CASSYARGHYGYTF. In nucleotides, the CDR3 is TGTGCCAGCAGTTATGCCAGGGGCCACTATGGCTACACCTTC.